The next 6 T cell receptor beta chains were all read from a single sample in a study of T cell responses to AZD1222 COVID-19 vaccine. The method was immunoSEQ multiplex PCR; TCRdb's version includes in-frame clones alone and lacks a portion of them. The sample lists 150,000 to 200,000 clones, less than 90% seen once, with 1.5% to 2% in the top ten. Material: peripheral blood, obtained on day 0 of AZD1222 vaccination. The receptors shown here come from an adult in good health.

The rearrangement links TRBV11-1 to TRBJ1-1; D unresolved. The CDR3 runs 14 residues. Per germline, CDR1 SGHAT and CDR2 FQDESV (reference sequence). With 3 bases removed from V and 0 bases from J, the gap between germline ends came to 8 bases. The CDR3 DNA reads TGTGCCAGCAGCTTTTTAGGGTTGAACACTGAAGCTTTCTTT. Translating gives CASSFLGLNTEAFF.

The chain links TRBV5-1 to TRBJ1-6; D is perhaps TRBD1 (5 bases). Trimming pared 0 bases from V and 10 bases from J, leaving 14 bases between. In germline, CDR1 is SGHRS, CDR2 YFSETQ. This CDR3 has 15 amino acids. The CDR3 protein is CASSLGPGPGSPLHF. The CDR3, as DNA: TGCGCCAGCAGCTTGGGTCCGGGACCCGGCTCACCCCTCCACTTT.

The genes are TRBV5-1 and TRBJ2-7, with 8 nucleotides matching TRBD1. J lost 2 bases, V lost 2 bases, and 6 bases had no gene match. This CDR3 has 15 amino acids. CDR1 is SGHRS, CDR2 YFSETQ, per germline. The CDR3 here is CASSLGQGLTYEQYF. In DNA form, the CDR3 reads TGCGCCAGCAGCTTAGGACAGGGCCTTACCTACGAGCAGTACTTC.

This clone was seen just once. The chain carries TRBV6-6 and TRBJ1-2; a possible D gene is TRBD1 (6 bases). Germline V gene data show CDR1 as MNHNY and CDR2 as SVGAGI (reference sequence). The CDR3 totals 12 residues. Trimming took 5 bases from V and 8 from J, leaving 12 bases between them. This CDR3 reads CASSAGRGGYTF. The CDR3 region has the DNA TGTGCCAGCAGTGCGGGGAGGGGGGGCTACACCTTC.

This clone was seen just once. V usage is TRBV6-5 and J usage is TRBJ2-7; D remains ambiguous. V was shortened by 5 bases and J by 6 bases, with 17 bases between the two germline ends. Per the germline V gene, CDR1 is MNHEY and CDR2 is SVGAGI. CDR3 length equals 14 residues. Written as DNA, the CDR3 is TGTGCCAGCAGTAACACCCATTCGAAGGGCGAGCAGTACTTC. Protein product: CASSNTHSKGEQYF.

The rearrangement uses TRBV10-3 and TRBJ1-3; TRBD1 agrees at 7 bases. CDR1 ENHRY and CDR2 SYGVKD come from the germline V gene. The CDR3 consists of 17 residues. V lost 2 bases, J lost 4 bases, and 11 bases stayed unmatched. CDR3 in amino acids: CAISERVKGAVGNTIYF. The CDR3 DNA is TGTGCCATCAGTGAGCGTGTGAAGGGGGCGGTGGGAAACACCATATATTTT.